Listed here is a single T cell receptor beta chain. Antigen unknown. As for the donors, each was a healthy bone marrow donor. The sample belongs to a study of cytomegalovirus exposure and HLA in healthy donors. Germline V gene data show CDR1 as MNHEY and CDR2 as SVGAGI. With V trimmed by 0 bases and J by 4 bases, 5 bases remained unmatched. This CDR3 has 15 residues. Study-wide results and caveats: In a later analysis, the majority of CMV-associated beta chains seemingly showed HLA restriction. Presence/absence results assume similar sequencing depth per donor, which may not hold.

In the PCR, 60 Vbeta and 13 Jbeta primers were used. Here immunoSEQ multiplex PCR was the method, and the copy in TCRdb shows in-frame clones only, minus some. The sample carries some 190,000 clones, over 60% recorded once. Sequencing was performed on PBMCs. The source is a woman aged 40 to 55 in good health and CMV-seronegative. The rearrangement uses TRBV6-5 and TRBJ1-2, with 7 bases aligning to TRBD1. The CDR3 DNA reads TGTGCCAGCAGTTACTCTCCGGGACAGAGCTATGGCTACACCTTC. Translated, it gives CASSYSPGQSYGYTF.